What follows are 32 T cell receptor beta chains derived from one specimen sequenced in a study of blood T cell repertoires in COVID-19. Assay used: immunoSEQ multiplex PCR; TCRdb lists only in-frame clones, some missing. The table lists hundreds of thousands of clones, around four fifths of them singletons, with 8.2% in the top ten. The sample consisted of peripheral blood. The receptors stem from a woman in her forties or fifties with acute or convalescent COVID-19.

The rearrangement joins TRBV28 to TRBJ2-7; a possible D gene is TRBD1 (6 bases). This CDR3 is 12 amino acids long. Germline-derived CDR1 and CDR2 are MDHEN and SYDVKM. The ends were cut back, 5 bases at V and 12 bases at J, with 17 bases in the middle. The CDR3 DNA follows: TGTGCCAGCAGTGAACGACAGGCTAGATTGTACTTC. Its translation: CASSERQARLYF.

The CDR3 is CASSLDYYSGELFF. CDR3 coding DNA: TGTGCCAGCAGTTTGGACTACTACTCCGGGGAGCTGTTTTTT. The chain has TRBV6-5 and TRBJ2-2; weak D call: TRBD2 (6 bases). V was clipped by 4 bases and J by 6 bases, with 12 bases between them. The germline gives CDR1 MNHEY, CDR2 SVGAGI. The CDR3 totals 14 residues.

This clone was seen a few times. V is TRBV5-6 and J is TRBJ1-3; TRBD1 agrees at 9 bases. The CDR3 covers 15 residues. Trimming took 4 bases from V and 3 from J; bases not matched to a gene: 5. Germline V gene lookup returns CDR1 SGHDT and CDR2 YYEEEE. The CDR3 is CASSPDRGGGNTIYF. The CDR3 bases are TGTGCCAGCAGCCCGGACAGGGGTGGTGGAAACACCATATATTTT.

The V call is TRBV19, the J call TRBJ1-4; 8 nucleotides agree with TRBD1. CDR3 length: 14 residues. CDR1 and CDR2 (germline): LNHDA, SQIVND (reference sequence). The V and J ends lost 5 bases and 8 bases, in that order; junction bases with no gene match: 7. CDR3 region: CASSSQGAQEKLFF. CDR3 nucleotides: TGTGCCAGTAGTTCCCAGGGGGCGCAAGAAAAACTGTTTTTT. The full variable domain, completed using reference TRBV19 and TRBJ1-4, is DGGITQSPKYLFRKEGQNVTLSCEQNLNHDAMYWYRQDPGQGLRLIYYSQIVNDFQKGDIAEGYSVSREKKESFPLTVTSAQKNPTAFYLCASSSQGAQEKLFFGSGTQLSVL.

CDR3 nucleotide sequence: TGTGCCAGTAGTCCCTTGACTAGCGGGGCTTCCTACGAGCAGTACTTC. Translating gives CASSPLTSGASYEQYF. The rearrangement joins TRBV19 to TRBJ2-7, with 11 bases identical to TRBD2. The V gene end was trimmed by 5 bases and the J gene end by 1 base; junction bases not matched to a gene: 7. Germline V lookup: CDR1 LNHDA, CDR2 SQIVND (reference sequence). CDR3 length: 16 residues.

This clone came up once. The rearrangement joins TRBV7-2 to TRBJ2-1; 15 positions agree with TRBD2. The CDR3 extends over 15 amino acids. V was pared by 9 bases and J by 9 bases, with 9 bases of the junction left unmatched. From germline, CDR1 is SGHTA and CDR2 FQGNSA. The CDR3 DNA sequence: TGTGCCAGTTTCCCGGGACTAGCGGGAGGAAGTGAGCAGTTCTTC. It is translated as CASFPGLAGGSEQFF.

J is TRBJ2-7 and V is TRBV6-5, with TRBD1 matching 8 bases. CDR1 is MNHEY, CDR2 SVGAGI, per germline. The CDR3 loop spans 12 amino acids. Germline trimming cut 6 bases from V and 8 bases from J; bases unmatched to any gene: 6. The CDR3 loop is CASSPGQGQQYF. CDR3 nucleotides: TGTGCCAGCAGCCCCGGACAGGGCCAGCAGTACTTC.

J is TRBJ2-7 and V is TRBV4-2; tentatively, D is TRBD2 (6 bases). Germline V CDR1 and CDR2: LGHNA, YNFKEQ. Trimming took off 1 base at V and 2 bases at J, with 15 bases between the two ends. There are 16 residues in the CDR3. The CDR3 DNA reads as TGTGCCAGCAGCCAAGTGGGGGGAAGAGCGGCCTACGAGCAGTACTTC. This sequence encodes CASSQVGGRAAYEQYF.

The gene calls are TRBV5-8 and TRBJ2-7; 8 bases match TRBD1. CDR3 length: 14 residues. J gave up 6 bases and V 2 bases, and 7 bases lay outside the gene matches. The germline CDR1 and CDR2 sequences are SGHTS and YDEGEE. CDR3 loop: CASSFRQGSGEQYF. DNA for the CDR3: TGTGCCAGCAGCTTCCGACAGGGGAGCGGCGAGCAGTACTTC.

The rearrangement uses TRBV20-1 and TRBJ2-7; the D is unclear. Looked up from germline, CDR1 is DFQATT and CDR2 is SNEGSKA (reference sequence). The CDR3 runs to 11 residues. The V end lost 3 bases, the J end lost 3 bases, and 6 bases lay between the germline ends. The CDR3 loop is CSASNGYEQYF. The CDR3 region has the DNA TGCAGTGCTAGTAACGGCTACGAGCAGTACTTC.

The rearrangement joins TRBV23-1 to TRBJ2-3; no clear D gene. Being an ORF, TRBV23-1 has a function that is uncertain. Trimming stripped 10 bases from V and 3 bases from J, with 29 bases between. The CDR3 runs to 18 residues. The CDR3 sequence is CATPVGELIGLMTDTQYF. The CDR3, as DNA: TGCGCCACCCCCGTCGGAGAGTTAATCGGCTTAATGACAGATACGCAGTATTTT.

The V call is TRBV9, the J call TRBJ2-1, with 14 bases lining up with TRBD2. The germline CDR1 and CDR2 sequences are SGDLS and YYNGEE. The CDR3 loop spans 20 amino acids. V lost 4 bases to trimming and J lost 1 base; unmatched junction nucleotides: 13. In nucleotides, the CDR3 is TGTGCCAGCAGCACCCCTTCCGGGACTAGCGGGAGAGGGTCCTACAATGAGCAGTTCTTC. Its translation is CASSTPSGTSGRGSYNEQFF. Variable domain in full (rest from reference TRBV9 and TRBJ2-1): DSGVTQTPKHLITATGQRVTLRCSPRSGDLSVYWYQQSLDQGLQFLIQYYNGEERAKGNILERFSAQQFPDLHSELNLSSLELGDSALYFCASSTPSGTSGRGSYNEQFFGPGTRLTVL.

This chain connects TRBV28 to TRBJ1-2; perhaps TRBD1 as D (6 bases). The CDR3 totals 13 residues. V shed 6 bases and J shed 8 bases, with 16 bases lying between them. From germline, CDR1 is MDHEN and CDR2 SYDVKM. The CDR3 sequence: CASSRRQDGGYTF. In nucleotides, the CDR3 is TGTGCCAGCAGCCGGAGACAGGATGGGGGCTACACCTTC.

This chain links TRBV27 with TRBJ1-4; a possible D gene is TRBD1 (6 bases). V gave up 6 bases and J gave up 8 bases, with 13 bases separating them. Germline CDR1 and CDR2: MNHEY and SMNVEV (reference sequence). CDR3 length equals 13 residues. CDR3 bases: TGTGCCAGCAGCACAGGGACGAGGGAAAAACTGTTTTTT. This translates into CASSTGTREKLFF.

The chain recombines TRBV28 with TRBJ1-5; weak D call: TRBD1 (6 bases). The V gene's germline CDR1 is MDHEN and CDR2 SYDVKM. This CDR3 region has 15 residues. The V end lost 2 bases, the J end lost 2 bases, and 10 bases lay between the germline ends. CDR3 bases: TGTGCCAGCAGTTTAAGAGGGGGGGGCAATCAGCCCCAGCATTTT. Translating it yields CASSLRGGGNQPQHF. The full variable domain, rest sourced from reference TRBV28 and TRBJ1-5, is DVKVTQSSRYLVKRTGEKVFLECVQDMDHENMFWYRQDPGLGLRLIYFSYDVKMKEKGDIPEGYSVSREKKERFSLILESASTNQTSMYLCASSLRGGGNQPQHFGDGTRLSIL.

This clone was seen more than once but under ten times. The chain links TRBV18 to TRBJ2-3; D is possibly TRBD2 (6 bases). Trimming took 3 bases from V and 3 from J, leaving 13 bases between them. The CDR3 runs 15 residues. Per germline, CDR1 KGHSH and CDR2 LQKENI. This chain's CDR3 is CASSPDGGSTDTQYF. The CDR3 region has the DNA TGTGCCAGCTCACCGGACGGAGGGTCGACAGATACGCAGTATTTT.

The chain couples TRBV27 to TRBJ2-7; weak D call: TRBD1 (6 bases). Germline loops: CDR1 MNHEY, CDR2 SMNVEV (reference sequence). Between the trimmed V and J ends, which lost 7 bases and 2 bases, there was a span of 18 bases. The CDR3 spans 15 residues. The CDR3 spells CASKDYRVSAYEQYF. CDR3 sequence (DNA): TGTGCCAGCAAAGATTACAGGGTTTCTGCCTACGAGCAGTACTTC.

This clone appeared a few times. This rearrangement joins TRBV6-2 or TRBV6-3 to TRBJ1-3; the D is unclear. CDR1 MNHEY and CDR2 SVGEGT come from the germline V gene. This CDR3 has 15 amino acids. V was pared by 4 bases and J by 2 bases, with 12 bases between. The CDR3 loop reads CASSSLVFPGNTIYF. The CDR3 DNA reads as TGTGCCAGCAGTTCCCTAGTGTTTCCTGGAAACACCATATATTTT.

The rearrangement uses TRBV6-5 and TRBJ2-5; D perhaps matches TRBD2 (6 bases). V lost 8 bases, J lost 0 bases, and 10 bases lay in between. The CDR3 runs 13 residues. CDR1 MNHEY and CDR2 SVGAGI come from the germline V gene. CDR3 sequence (DNA): TGTGCCAGCCAACGGGGGTACCAAGAGACCCAGTACTTC. Its protein is CASQRGYQETQYF.

The table lists this clone with a few counts. This chain connects TRBV3-1 (or the pseudogene TRBV3-2) to TRBJ1-1; 9 bases are shared with TRBD1. This CDR3 has 14 residues. The J segment lost 11 bases and the V segment lost 4 bases, leaving 11 bases of the junction unmatched. Germline CDR1 reads LGHDT; CDR2 reads YNNKEL (reference sequence). The CDR3 region has the DNA TGTGCCAGCAGCCTCCTCGGACAGGGGAGTAGGGCTTTCTTT. This encodes CASSLLGQGSRAFF.

The rearrangement links TRBV7-7 to TRBJ1-2, with a tentative D call TRBD1 (6 bases). V was cut by 5 bases and J by 6 bases, with 19 bases left in between. Germline CDR1 and CDR2: SSHAT and FNYEAQ (reference sequence). This CDR3 has 15 amino acids. For the CDR3, the DNA is TGTGCCAGCAGCCTCACAGGGACAACGTGGGATGGCTACACCTTC. Amino acids: CASSLTGTTWDGYTF.

This sequence joins TRBV14 and TRBJ1-2, with TRBD1 as a possible D gene (5 bases). Germline values: CDR1 SGHDN, CDR2 FVKESK. Trimming stripped 1 base from V and 4 bases from J, with 7 bases between. This CDR3 has 13 residues. The CDR3 region has the DNA TGTGCCAGCAGCCAAGTGGGGCCCTATGGCTACACCTTC. Translating gives CASSQVGPYGYTF.

The V call is TRBV19, the J call TRBJ1-4; 12 bases align to TRBD1. The CDR3 covers 18 residues. Trimming at V came to 6 bases and at J to 0 bases, leaving 8 bases not matched to a gene. Germline V CDR1 and CDR2: LNHDA, SQIVND (reference sequence). The DNA for the CDR3 is TGTGCCAGTAGGGCTCGGGGACAGGGGGCTGCAACTAATGAAAAACTGTTTTTT. It is translated as CASRARGQGAATNEKLFF.

V usage is TRBV19 and J usage is TRBJ2-2; 10 nucleotides align to TRBD1. This CDR3 region has 15 residues. Trimming cost V 5 bases and J 4 bases; bases outside gene matches: 4. Germline V CDR1 and CDR2: LNHDA, SQIVND (reference sequence). The CDR3 DNA reads TGTGCCAGTAGTTCGACAGGGGGCTCCACCGGGGAGCTGTTTTTT. Its protein is CASSSTGGSTGELFF. Filled out from reference TRBV19 and TRBJ2-2, the complete variable domain reads DGGITQSPKYLFRKEGQNVTLSCEQNLNHDAMYWYRQDPGQGLRLIYYSQIVNDFQKGDIAEGYSVSREKKESFPLTVTSAQKNPTAFYLCASSSTGGSTGELFFGEGSRLTVL.

This clone was picked up a small number of times. This sample includes further DNA sequences coding for the same CDR3. This chain uses TRBV6-1 with TRBJ2-7, with no clear D. The CDR3 totals 12 residues. CDR1 MNHNS and CDR2 SASEGT come from the germline V gene. V shed 5 bases and J shed 3 bases, with 8 bases lying between them. Here the CDR3 reads CASSLQVYEQYF. The CDR3 DNA reads as TGTGCCAGCAGTCTCCAGGTCTACGAGCAGTACTTC.

The V gene is TRBV6-5, the J gene TRBJ1-4, with TRBD1 matching over 11 bases. The CDR3 spans 16 residues. Germline V gives CDR1 MNHEY, CDR2 SVGAGI. Unmatched junction bases numbered 2, after V lost 4 bases and J lost 1 base. DNA of the CDR3: TGTGCCAGCAGTTGGGGACAGGGGGGAACTAATGAAAAACTGTTTTTT. This codes for CASSWGQGGTNEKLFF.

The V and J genes are TRBV5-4 and TRBJ2-7; 11 bases fit TRBD2. This CDR3 region has 16 residues. The V segment lost 3 bases and the J segment 4 bases; nucleotides outside the gene matches: 9. Per the germline V gene, CDR1 is SGHNT and CDR2 is YYREEE (reference sequence). For the CDR3, the DNA is TGTGCCAGCAGCTGGGGTACTAGCGGGAGTATGTACGAGCAGTACTTC. Encoded protein: CASSWGTSGSMYEQYF.

This rearrangement joins TRBV30 to TRBJ2-7; maybe TRBD2 (5 bases). Germline CDR1 GTSNPN, CDR2 SVGIG (reference sequence). This CDR3 contains 12 residues. The DNA of the CDR3 is TGTGCGTTCGAGGGTCCTGGCTACGAGCAGTACTTC. Translated, it gives CAFEGPGYEQYF.

This clone came up once. Mismatch with germline at one junction end may stem from a read error. This chain links TRBV30 with TRBJ1-2; 10 bases are shared with TRBD1. Germline loops: CDR1 GTSNPN, CDR2 SVGIG (reference sequence). The CDR3 extends over 15 amino acids. DNA of the CDR3: TGTGCCGGGAGTGGGGGGGGACAGGGGAATTATGGCTACACCTTC. Amino acid sequence: CAGSGGGQGNYGYTF.

This clone was detected only a few times. The rearrangement uses TRBV27 and TRBJ2-5, with TRBD2 matching over 14 bases. V was pared by 6 bases and J by 5 bases, with 5 bases of the junction left unmatched. CDR3 length equals 15 residues. Germline CDR1 MNHEY, CDR2 SMNVEV (reference sequence). CDR3 in amino acids: CASSRGTSGSETQYF. CDR3 DNA: TGTGCCAGCAGCCGCGGGACTAGCGGGAGCGAGACCCAGTACTTC.

In its sample, this clone was seen a few times. The chain employs TRBV19 and TRBJ2-7; D ambiguous. The germline V and J ends were trimmed by 3 bases and 0 bases, with 9 bases remaining between them. The germline V gene encodes CDR1 LNHDA and CDR2 SQIVND (reference sequence). This CDR3 region has 14 residues. This CDR3 is CASSISLTSYEQYF. Written as DNA, the CDR3 is TGTGCCAGTAGTATTTCTCTAACCTCCTACGAGCAGTACTTC.

This chain connects TRBV20-1 to TRBJ2-1; TRBD1 agrees at 9 bases. The germline gives CDR1 DFQATT, CDR2 SNEGSKA (reference sequence). The CDR3 runs to 11 residues. The CDR3 DNA is TGCGCAAGACAGGGGGGAAATGAGCAGTTCTTC. It specifies CARQGGNEQFF.